The 4 T cell receptor beta chains presented below share a single source sample, sequenced in a study of OX40 agonist ivuxolimab in advanced cancers. Using immunoSEQ multiplex PCR, the repertoire was profiled, and TCRdb retains in-frame clones only, with some absent. This table has over 55,000 clones, around 80% appearing once. Sequenced here: CD4+ or CD8+ T cells sorted from blood, sampled in a trial of the OX40 agonist ivuxolimab. The receptors originated from an adult with an advanced solid tumor such as melanoma, head and neck, liver or kidney cancer.

This rearrangement joins TRBV5-4 to TRBJ2-5; no firm D call. Trimming cost V 3 bases and J 5 bases, with 17 bases left between them. The length of the CDR3 is 15 residues. Germline loops: CDR1 SGHNT, CDR2 YYREEE (reference sequence). The CDR3 DNA sequence: TGTGCCAGCAGCTCACGACCCGACTTCGGGGAGACCCAGTACTTC. It encodes CASSSRPDFGETQYF.

J is TRBJ2-7 and V is TRBV7-2, with 10 bases fitting TRBD1. Germline CDR1 reads SGHTA; CDR2 reads FQGNSA. With 5 bases clipped from V and 1 base from J, the junction kept 5 bases outside the gene matches. This CDR3 contains 15 residues. The CDR3 DNA reads as TGTGCCAGCAGCATAGACAGGGGGCAATCCTACGAGCAGTACGTC. This encodes CASSIDRGQSYEQYV.

The chain uses TRBV29-1 and TRBJ1-2, with D hard to call. The CDR3 has 16 amino acids. CDR1 and CDR2 (germline): SQVTM, ANQGSEA. Trimming removed 4 bases at V and 2 bases at J, with 20 bases between. CDR3 residues: CSVVLSGASLNYGYTF. In DNA, the CDR3 is TGCAGCGTTGTTCTCTCGGGCGCCTCCCTGAACTATGGCTACACCTTC.

Concerning this clone: Additional DNA sequences in this sample encode the identical CDR3. The chain has TRBV18 and TRBJ1-1, with D maybe TRBD1 (5 bases). The germline gives CDR1 KGHSH, CDR2 LQKENI. The CDR3 spans 13 residues. Trimming removed 3 bases at V and 0 bases at J, with 5 bases between. This CDR3 is CASSPGLNTEAFF. Written as DNA, the CDR3 is TGTGCCAGCTCACCGGGGCTGAACACTGAAGCTTTCTTT.